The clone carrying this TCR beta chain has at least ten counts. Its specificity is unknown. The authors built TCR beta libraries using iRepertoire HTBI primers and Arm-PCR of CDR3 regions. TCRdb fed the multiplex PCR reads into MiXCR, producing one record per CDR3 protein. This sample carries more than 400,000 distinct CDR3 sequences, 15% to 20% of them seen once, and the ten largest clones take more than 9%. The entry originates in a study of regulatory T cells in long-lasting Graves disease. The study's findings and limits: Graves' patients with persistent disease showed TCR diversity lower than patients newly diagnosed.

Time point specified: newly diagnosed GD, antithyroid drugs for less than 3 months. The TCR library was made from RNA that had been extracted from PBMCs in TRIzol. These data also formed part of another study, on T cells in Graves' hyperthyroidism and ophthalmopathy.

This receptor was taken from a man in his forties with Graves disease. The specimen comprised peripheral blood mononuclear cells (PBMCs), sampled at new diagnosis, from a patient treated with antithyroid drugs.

The CDR3 coding sequence is TGTGCCAGCAGTTCCCAGGGGGCAGGAGGAGAAAAACTGTTTTTT. Translated: CASSSQGAGGEKLFF. The chain combines TRBV28 with TRBJ1-4; TRBD1 matches at 8 bases. The germline V gene has CDR1 MDHEN and CDR2 SYDVKM. The CDR3 has 15 amino acids. Losses at the gene ends were 4 bases for V and 8 bases for J; bases not matched to a gene: 9. The full variable domain, completed using reference TRBV28 and TRBJ1-4, is DVKVTQSSRYLVKRTGEKVFLECVQDMDHENMFWYRQDPGLGLRLIYFSYDVKMKEKGDIPEGYSVSREKKERFSLILESASTNQTSMYLCASSSQGAGGEKLFFGSGTQLSVL.